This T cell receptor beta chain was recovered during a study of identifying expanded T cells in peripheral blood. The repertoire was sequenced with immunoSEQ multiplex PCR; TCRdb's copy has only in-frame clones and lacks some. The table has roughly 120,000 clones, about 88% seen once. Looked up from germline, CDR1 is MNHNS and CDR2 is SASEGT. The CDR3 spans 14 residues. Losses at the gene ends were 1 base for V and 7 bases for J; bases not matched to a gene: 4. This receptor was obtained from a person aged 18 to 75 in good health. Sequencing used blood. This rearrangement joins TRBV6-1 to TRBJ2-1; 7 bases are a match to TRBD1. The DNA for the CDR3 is TGTGCCAGCAGTGAAGTTCCCAGGGGGAATGAGCAGTTCTTC. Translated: CASSEVPRGNEQFF.